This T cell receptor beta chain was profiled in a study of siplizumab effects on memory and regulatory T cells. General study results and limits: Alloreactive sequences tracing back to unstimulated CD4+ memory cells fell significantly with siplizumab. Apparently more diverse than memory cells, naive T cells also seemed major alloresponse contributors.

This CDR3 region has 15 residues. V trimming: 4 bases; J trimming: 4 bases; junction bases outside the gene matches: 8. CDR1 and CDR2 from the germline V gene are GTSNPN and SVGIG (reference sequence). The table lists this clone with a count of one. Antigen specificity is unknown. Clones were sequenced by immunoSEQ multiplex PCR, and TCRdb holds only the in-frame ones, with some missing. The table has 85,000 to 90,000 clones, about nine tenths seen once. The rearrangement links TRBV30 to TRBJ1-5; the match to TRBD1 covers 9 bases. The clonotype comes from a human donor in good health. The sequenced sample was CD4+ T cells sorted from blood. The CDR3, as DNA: TGTGCCTGGAATACCGGGACAGGGTCGAATCAGCCCCAGCATTTT. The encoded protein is CAWNTGTGSNQPQHF.